This T cell receptor (beta chain) was retrieved from a study of CD8+ T cells in alopecia areata. Extracted RNA was reverse transcribed, and the resulting cDNA served as sequencing template. Repertoires were generated with immunoSEQ multiplex PCR, while TCRdb's copy carries only in-frame clones and drops some. This table holds under 250,000 clones, more than 45% found once. The treatment here: oral pan-JAK inhibitor, 5-10 mg twice daily. This sequence originates from a human donor with alopecia areata. The source was CD4+ T cells sorted from blood, collected at week 4, from a patient treated with tofacitinib.

The DNA for the CDR3 is TGTGCCAGCAGTTTGGACGGCAGTAATTCACCCCTCCACTTT. Protein sequence: CASSLDGSNSPLHF. V and J are TRBV27 and TRBJ1-6; D not certain. V was pared by 3 bases and J by 6 bases, with 9 bases between. The germline CDR1 and CDR2 sequences are MNHEY and SMNVEV (reference sequence). The CDR3 sequence is 14 residues long.